This T cell receptor beta chain was observed in a study of OX40 agonist ivuxolimab in advanced cancers. About the research overall: The patients' treatment was ivuxolimab, an agonistic anti-OX40 (CD134) antibody. Patients received intravenous ivuxolimab every 2 weeks at 0.01 to 10 mg/kg.

Here immunoSEQ multiplex PCR was the method, and the copy in TCRdb shows in-frame clones only, minus some. The table has around 120,000 clones, approximately 92% seen once. The V and J ends lost 4 bases and 3 bases, in that order; junction bases with no gene match: 1. This CDR3 has 14 residues. Looked up from germline, CDR1 is SEHNR and CDR2 is FQNEAQ (reference sequence). The clonotype was recovered from an adult with an advanced solid tumor such as melanoma, head and neck, liver or kidney cancer. This chain joins TRBV7-9 and TRBJ2-2, with 8 bases identical to TRBD1. The starting material was CD4+ or CD8+ T cells sorted from blood, obtained in a trial of the OX40 agonist ivuxolimab. CDR3 region: CASSWTGYTGELFF. The CDR3 DNA is TGTGCCAGCAGCTGGACAGGGTACACCGGGGAGCTGTTTTTT.